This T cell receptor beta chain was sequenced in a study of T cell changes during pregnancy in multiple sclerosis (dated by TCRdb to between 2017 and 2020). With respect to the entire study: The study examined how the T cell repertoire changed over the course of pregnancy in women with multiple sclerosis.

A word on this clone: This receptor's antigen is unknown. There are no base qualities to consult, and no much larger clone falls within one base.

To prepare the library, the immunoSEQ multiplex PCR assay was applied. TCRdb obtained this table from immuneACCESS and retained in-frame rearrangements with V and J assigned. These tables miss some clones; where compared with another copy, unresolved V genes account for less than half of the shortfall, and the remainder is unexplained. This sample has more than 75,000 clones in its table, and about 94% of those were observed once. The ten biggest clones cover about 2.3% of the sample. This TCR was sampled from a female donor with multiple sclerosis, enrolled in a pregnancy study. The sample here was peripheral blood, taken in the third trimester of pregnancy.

The encoded CDR3 is CASSFQGKWTHNEQFF. The sequenced DNA is TGTGCCAGCAGTTTTCAGGGAAAATGGACGCACAATGAGCAGTTCTTC. This receptor chain uses TRBV27 and TRBJ2-1; perhaps TRBD1 is the D gene, with 5 bases matching. CDR1 and CDR2, looked up from the germline V gene (reference sequence), are MNHEY and SMNVEV. Reading from cysteine to phenylalanine, the CDR3 counts 16 amino acids. Just CDR3 DNA is preserved here, 48 bases in frame from base 1. V loses 3 bases, J loses 5 bases, and the germline ends lie 17 bases apart.